This is a list of T cell receptor beta chains from one sample in a study of cytomegalovirus exposure and HLA in healthy donors. Profiling relied on immunoSEQ multiplex PCR, and the TCRdb table lists in-frame clones only, not all of them. The data contain about 190,000 clones, more than 70% of them seen just once; the ten biggest clones take up approximately 1.8%. The specimen sequenced was PBMCs. The receptor source for this set is a man in his forties in good health and CMV-seropositive. CDR3s include the opening cysteine and the closing phenylalanine or tryptophan. The D gene is left open where the match is weak. Rows may omit the clone size; those that give it use once, few, many or a size class.

clone size	V gene	J gene	D gene	CDR3 protein	CDR3 DNA
.	TRBV18	TRBJ1-1	TRBD1	CASSPRGRGLIMNTEAFF	TGTGCCAGCTCACCACGTGGCAGGGGGCTGATTATGAACACTGAAGCTTTCTTT
.	TRBV10-3	TRBJ1-5	.	CAISEYGVGQPQHF	TGTGCCATCAGTGAGTACGGGGTAGGGCAGCCCCAGCATTTT
.	TRBV9	TRBJ2-3	TRBD2	CASSVTSGQQYF	TGTGCCAGCAGCGTTACTAGCGGACAGCAGTATTTT
.	TRBV5-4	TRBJ2-2	.	CASRGPPNTGELFF	TGTGCCAGCAGGGGCCCACCGAACACCGGGGAGCTGTTTTTT
.	TRBV20-1	TRBJ1-3	.	CTSPGGNTIYF	TGCACAAGCCCTGGTGGAAACACCATATATTTT
.	TRBV5-1	TRBJ2-7	TRBD1	CASSSPGQGAYEQYF	TGCGCCAGCAGCTCACCGGGACAGGGGGCCTACGAGCAGTACTTC
.	TRBV21-1	TRBJ2-5	.	CASIPTTARETQYF	TGTGCCAGCATCCCGACAACAGCCCGGGAGACCCAGTACTTC
.	TRBV11-3	TRBJ1-5	.	CASNRTVGNQPQHF	TGTGCCAGCAACCGGACAGTAGGCAATCAGCCCCAGCATTTT
few	TRBV28	TRBJ2-7	TRBD1	CASSWGTAGAYEQYF	TGTGCCAGCAGTTGGGGGACAGCTGGTGCCTACGAGCAGTACTTC
.	TRBV5-1	TRBJ2-7	.	CASSPPHDSSYEQYF	TGCGCCAGCAGTCCCCCCCACGACTCATCCTACGAGCAGTACTTC
.	TRBV28	TRBJ2-7	TRBD1	CASSLRDRGLYYEQYF	TGTGCCAGCAGTCTCCGGGACAGGGGGCTATACTACGAGCAGTACTTC
.	TRBV5-6	TRBJ1-2	TRBD1	CASSPRGQGDIRYGYTF	TGTGCCAGCAGCCCGAGGGGACAGGGGGATATTAGGTATGGCTACACCTTC
.	TRBV7-9	TRBJ2-5	.	CSSSLARGPQETQYF	TGTTCCAGCAGCTTAGCCAGGGGTCCCCAAGAGACCCAGTACTTC
.	TRBV11-2	TRBJ2-1	TRBD2	CASSFLAGGGNEQFF	TGTGCCAGCAGCTTTCTAGCGGGAGGAGGAAATGAGCAGTTCTTC
.	TRBV10-2	TRBJ2-7	TRBD2	CASSTLTSVHEQYF	TGCGCCAGCAGTACGTTGACTAGCGTACACGAGCAGTACTTC
.	TRBV7-6	TRBJ1-1	.	CASSPGAGVGEAFF	TGTGCCAGCAGCCCAGGGGCGGGAGTAGGGGAAGCTTTCTTT
.	TRBV10-1	TRBJ1-1	.	CASSTGTLEAFF	TGCGCCAGCAGTACCGGGACACTTGAAGCTTTCTTT
.	TRBV2	TRBJ2-7	.	CASSGGEAPYEQYF	TGTGCCAGCAGTGGAGGAGAGGCCCCCTACGAGCAGTACTTC
.	TRBV28	TRBJ2-1	TRBD2	CASSVGTSGRHEQFF	TGTGCCAGCAGTGTCGGGACTAGCGGGAGACATGAGCAGTTCTTC
once	TRBV7-7	TRBJ2-5	.	CASSLYGRETQYF	TGTGCTAGCAGCCTTTACGGGAGAGAGACCCAGTACTTC
.	TRBV9	TRBJ1-3	.	CASSVVSGGNTIYF	TGTGCCAGCAGCGTGGTCTCGGGTGGAAACACCATATATTTT
.	TRBV30	TRBJ1-1	.	CAWSVRDTEAFF	TGTGCCTGGAGTGTTCGGGACACTGAAGCTTTCTTT
.	TRBV29-1	TRBJ2-5	TRBD1	CSVGTGQGETQYF	TGCAGCGTCGGCACGGGACAGGGCGAGACCCAGTACTTC
.	TRBV9	TRBJ2-1	TRBD2	CASSSLGGSGRNSYNEQFF	TGTGCCAGCAGCTCTCTTGGGGGTAGCGGGAGGAACTCCTACAATGAGCAGTTCTTC
.	TRBV5-1	TRBJ1-5	.	CASRYSNQPQHF	TGCGCCAGCAGATATAGCAATCAGCCCCAGCATTTT
few	TRBV7-9	TRBJ1-2	.	CSSSFPDSRGYTF	TGTTCCAGCAGCTTCCCGGACAGTCGGGGCTACACCTTC
.	TRBV21-1	TRBJ2-7	.	CASILQAGLAYEQYF	TGTGCCAGCATCTTACAGGCAGGACTAGCCTACGAGCAGTACTTC
.	TRBV30	TRBJ1-5	.	CAWSQVDNQPQHF	TGTGCCTGGAGTCAGGTAGACAATCAGCCCCAGCATTTT
once	TRBV5-1	TRBJ1-5	TRBD1	CASSLGQGANQPQHF	TGCGCCAGCAGCTTGGGACAGGGGGCTAATCAGCCCCAGCATTTT
.	TRBV5-4	TRBJ1-4	.	CASSGGTREKLFF	TGTGCCAGCAGCGGCGGGACTCGGGAAAAACTGTTTTTT
.	TRBV6-5	TRBJ2-3	.	CASSPRGTDTQYF	TGTGCCAGCAGCCCCCGGGGTACAGATACGCAGTATTTT
.	TRBV19	TRBJ2-7	TRBD2	CASSKVRSGSSGTPSTYEQYF	TGTGCCAGTAGTAAGGTCAGGTCGGGTTCTAGCGGGACCCCTTCGACGTACGAGCAGTACTTC
.	TRBV27	TRBJ1-1	TRBD1	CASSLIPGQGTEAFF	TGTGCCAGCAGTCTCATTCCGGGACAGGGGACTGAAGCTTTCTTT
.	TRBV2	TRBJ2-1	.	CASRVPWGDHEQFF	TGTGCCAGCAGGGTCCCCTGGGGCGATCATGAGCAGTTCTTC
.	TRBV4-3	TRBJ2-3	.	CASSQERIHSGTDTQYF	TGCGCCAGCAGCCAAGAAAGAATACACAGTGGGACAGATACGCAGTATTTT
.	TRBV6-6	TRBJ1-1	.	CASNEGATEAFF	TGTGCCAGCAATGAGGGAGCTACTGAAGCTTTCTTT
.	TRBV28	TRBJ1-2	.	CASSLQFGYTF	TGTGCCAGCAGTCTCCAGTTTGGCTACACCTTC
few	TRBV6-1	TRBJ1-3	TRBD1	CASKDRHVSGNTIYF	TGTGCCAGCAAGGACAGGCACGTCTCTGGAAACACCATATATTTT
.	TRBV27	TRBJ2-1	TRBD2	CASSLGGGRVRDEQFF	TGTGCCAGCAGTTTAGGGGGCGGGAGGGTCCGGGATGAGCAGTTCTTC
.	TRBV7-2	TRBJ2-3	TRBD2	CASSFREGPTDTQYF	TGTGCCAGCAGCTTTCGGGAGGGGCCCACAGATACGCAGTATTTT
.	TRBV29-1	TRBJ1-1	.	CSVVNRVRTSNTEAFF	TGCAGCGTTGTGAACCGGGTCAGAACTTCGAACACTGAAGCTTTCTTT
.	TRBV7-9	TRBJ1-6	.	CASSLAGAQNSPLHF	TGTGCCAGCAGCTTAGCGGGGGCGCAAAATTCACCCCTCCACTTT
.	TRBV5-1	TRBJ2-7	TRBD1	CASTTGGSIYEQYF	TGCGCCAGCACCACAGGGGGATCGATCTACGAGCAGTACTTC
.	TRBV19	TRBJ2-2	TRBD2	CASSIDKSRGRAYTGELFF	TGTGCCAGTAGTATAGATAAGTCGCGCGGGAGGGCCTACACCGGGGAGCTGTTTTTT
few	TRBV7-9	TRBJ2-7	.	CSSSHNDRPYYEQYF	TGTTCCAGCAGTCATAACGACAGGCCCTACTACGAGCAGTACTTC
.	TRBV6-4	TRBJ2-7	TRBD2	CASSYAREGPRDEQYF	TGTGCCAGCAGTTATGCGCGGGAGGGCCCCCGGGACGAGCAGTACTTC
once	TRBV18	TRBJ2-5	TRBD1	CASSPNRGGQETQYF	TGTGCCAGCTCACCCAACAGGGGCGGGCAAGAGACCCAGTACTTC
.	TRBV2	TRBJ2-2	TRBD2	CASRETSGSNAGELFF	TGTGCCAGCAGAGAGACTAGCGGGAGTAATGCCGGGGAGCTGTTTTTT
.	TRBV5-8	TRBJ1-5	TRBD1	CASSDYRGVVVQPQHF	TGTGCCAGCAGCGACTACAGGGGTGTAGTGGTTCAGCCCCAGCATTTT
.	TRBV7-9	TRBJ2-7	TRBD1	CASSLAIVQGDEQYF	TGTGCCAGCAGCTTAGCTATTGTACAGGGGGACGAGCAGTACTTC
.	TRBV19	TRBJ2-2	.	CASSISAGSHNTGELFF	TGTGCCAGTAGTATCTCTGCCGGTAGTCACAACACCGGGGAGCTGTTTTTT
few	TRBV30	TRBJ1-2	TRBD1	CAGRRQGVGGYTF	TGTGCCGGGAGGAGACAGGGGGTCGGGGGCTACACCTTC
.	TRBV19	TRBJ2-7	.	CASSRNNEQYF	TGTGCCAGTAGTCGCAACAACGAGCAGTACTTC
.	TRBV5-4	TRBJ1-2	.	CASSLAGQVHTF	TGTGCCAGCAGCTTGGCCGGACAAGTCCACACCTTC
.	TRBV6-1	TRBJ2-1	.	CASRPWGRRNEQFF	TGTGCCAGCAGGCCCTGGGGGAGGCGGAATGAGCAGTTCTTC
.	TRBV7-8	TRBJ1-1	.	CASSLALTGWNTEAFF	TGTGCCAGCAGCTTAGCGCTCACAGGGTGGAACACTGAAGCTTTCTTT
once	TRBV19	TRBJ1-2	.	CASTIGGTIYGYTF	TGTGCCAGTACCATCGGGGGGACGATATATGGCTACACCTTC
.	TRBV5-1	TRBJ2-3	.	CASSLGEWGTSTDTQYF	TGCGCCAGCAGCTTGGGGGAGTGGGGGACTAGCACAGATACGCAGTATTTT
.	TRBV19	TRBJ1-2	.	CASSMGAGYTF	TGTGCCAGTAGTATGGGGGCTGGCTACACCTTC